Below are 10 T cell receptor beta chains sequenced from a single sample in a study of shared clonotypes between healthy human individuals. Only in-frame clones appear in the TCRdb table, and some are missing; sequencing was by immunoSEQ multiplex PCR. The sample holds roughly 2.5 million clones; more than 80% are singletons and the top ten take around 0.14%. Sequencing was done on a sample of naive CD4+ T cells sorted from blood. The subset was: CD45RA+ positively selected. These receptors came from a man in his late teens or twenties in good health.

A few counts support this clone. In the same sample, other DNA sequences code for this CDR3. The J gene is TRBJ2-7, the V gene TRBV5-6; tentatively, D is TRBD2 (6 bases). This CDR3 is 14 amino acids long. Germline V gene data show CDR1 as SGHDT and CDR2 as YYEEEE. Trimming took 0 bases from V and 0 from J, leaving 7 bases between them. The CDR3 loop reads CASSLDGSSYEQYF. The CDR3 coding sequence is TGTGCCAGCAGCTTGGACGGGAGCTCCTACGAGCAGTACTTC. The variable domain in full, with the rest retrieved from reference TRBV5-6 and TRBJ2-7, is DAGVTQSPTHLIKTRGQQVTLRCSPKSGHDTVSWYQQALGQGPQFIFQYYEEEERQRGNFPDRFSGHQFPNYSSELNVNALLLGDSALYLCASSLDGSSYEQYFGPGTRLTVT.

J is TRBJ2-1 and V is TRBV7-2; 16 nucleotides agree with TRBD2. V shed 5 bases, J shed 7 bases, and the junction held 5 bases outside the gene matches. Germline CDR1 and CDR2: SGHTA and FQGNSA. This CDR3 spans 16 amino acids. CDR3 loop: CASSMGLAGGENEQFF. The CDR3 nucleotides are TGTGCCAGCAGCATGGGACTAGCGGGAGGGGAAAATGAGCAGTTCTTC. Filled out from reference TRBV7-2 and TRBJ2-1, the complete variable domain reads GAGVSQSPSNKVTEKGKDVELRCDPISGHTALYWYRQSLGQGLEFLIYFQGNSAPDKSGLPSDRFSAERTGGSVSTLTIQRTQQEDSAVYLCASSMGLAGGENEQFFGPGTRLTVL.

CDR3 coding DNA: TGTGCCATCAGTGAAGGACAGGCCTATAATTCACCCCTCCACTTT. This gives the protein CAISEGQAYNSPLHF. The V gene is TRBV10-3, the J gene TRBJ1-6; 7 positions match TRBD1. Germline V gives CDR1 ENHRY, CDR2 SYGVKD. V was pared by 3 bases and J by 2 bases, with 1 base of the junction left unmatched. CDR3 length: 15 residues.

The chain links TRBV4-2 to TRBJ2-5, with TRBD2 identical over 9 bases. V gave up 7 bases and J gave up 5 bases; unmatched junction bases: 11. Looked up from germline, CDR1 is LGHNA and CDR2 is YNFKEQ. The CDR3 consists of 15 residues. The CDR3 DNA is TGTGCCAGCAACCCTAGCGGGGACTCGGTGGAGACCCAGTACTTC. It specifies CASNPSGDSVETQYF.

The V gene is TRBV9, the J gene TRBJ2-3; maybe TRBD2 (6 bases). This CDR3 comprises 15 residues. Trimming stripped 0 bases from V and 3 bases from J, with 11 bases between. Germline lookup yields CDR1 SGDLS and CDR2 YYNGEE. For the CDR3, the DNA is TGTGCCAGCAGCGTAGCTATGGGGGGTACAGATACGCAGTATTTT. This sequence encodes CASSVAMGGTDTQYF. Full variable domain (remainder filled in from reference TRBV9 and TRBJ2-3): DSGVTQTPKHLITATGQRVTLRCSPRSGDLSVYWYQQSLDQGLQFLIQYYNGEERAKGNILERFSAQQFPDLHSELNLSSLELGDSALYFCASSVAMGGTDTQYFGPGTRLTVL.

The chain recombines TRBV30 with TRBJ2-5, with TRBD2 as a possible D gene (5 bases). CDR3 size: 12 residues. Per germline, CDR1 GTSNPN and CDR2 SVGIG (reference sequence). The germline V and J ends were trimmed by 2 bases and 3 bases, with 7 bases remaining between them. In DNA, the CDR3 is TGTGCCTGGAGTAGCGGAAAAGAGACCCAGTACTTC. Protein product: CAWSSGKETQYF.

For this clone: Other nucleotide sequences from this sample produce the same CDR3. The rearrangement links TRBV10-3 to TRBJ1-2, with D unresolved. Germline CDR1 reads ENHRY; CDR2 reads SYGVKD. Trimming left V 0 bases short and J 7 bases short, with 9 bases between. This CDR3 comprises 13 residues. This CDR3 is CAISESEGAGYTF. The CDR3 DNA follows: TGTGCCATCAGTGAGTCAGAAGGAGCTGGCTACACCTTC.

The chain combines TRBV6-1 with TRBJ2-5; TRBD2 matches at 7 bases. Germline lookup yields CDR1 MNHNS and CDR2 SASEGT. V was pared by 7 bases and J by 7 bases, with 9 bases of the junction left unmatched. The CDR3 sequence is 13 residues long. In DNA, the CDR3 is TGTGCCAGCAAAACCAGGGAGGGAGCGACCCAGTACTTC. Translating it yields CASKTREGATQYF.

For this clone: Other DNA sequences within the sample encode an identical CDR3. The V call is TRBV28, the J call TRBJ1-4, with D hard to call. Deletions cut 6 bases from V and 0 bases from J, with 5 bases between. CDR1 MDHEN and CDR2 SYDVKM come from the germline V gene. This CDR3 is built from 13 residues. This CDR3 is CASRVATNEKLFF. In nucleotides, the CDR3 is TGTGCCAGCAGAGTCGCAACTAATGAAAAACTGTTTTTT.

This chain connects TRBV6-5 to TRBJ2-3; 7 bases are shared with TRBD2. CDR1 and CDR2 (germline): MNHEY, SVGAGI. V trimming: 9 bases; J trimming: 1 base; junction bases outside the gene matches: 4. The CDR3 loop spans 13 amino acids. CDR3 in amino acids: CASLRGGTDTQYF. The CDR3 coding sequence is TGTGCCAGTCTACGGGGGGGCACAGATACGCAGTATTTT.